These 25 T cell receptor beta chains were all obtained from the same sample, sequenced in a study of blood T cells in healthy people across ages. It was with a sample-barcoded 5' primer and a J-beta primer mix that a second PCR of about 6 to 11 cycles was run. TCRdb re-analysed the 5' RACE reads in MiXCR, keeping a single row per CDR3 protein. Among over 1,500,000 distinct CDR3 sequences, approximately 39% were seen once, and the ten largest hold roughly 23%. Sequenced: blood. The receptors shown here come from a human donor in good health.

This clonotype was counted between two and nine times. The rearrangement links TRBV20-1 to TRBJ2-4, with TRBD1 identical over 8 bases. With 3 bases clipped from V and 5 bases from J, the junction kept 6 bases outside the gene matches. The length of the CDR3 is 14 residues. Germline loops: CDR1 DFQATT, CDR2 SNEGSKA (reference sequence). CDR3 residues: CSARTGDFQNIQYF. As DNA, the CDR3 is TGCAGTGCTAGGACAGGGGATTTCCAAAACATTCAGTACTTC.

This clonotype was seen ten or more times. The CDR3 DNA is TGTGCCAGCAGCTTAGCGACGTACTCTGGGGCCAACGTCCTGACTTTC. It is translated as CASSLATYSGANVLTF. The rearrangement joins TRBV7-8 to TRBJ2-6; unclear D gene. This CDR3 has 16 residues. Trimming removed 0 bases at V and 0 bases at J, with 6 bases between. Germline loops: CDR1 SGHVS, CDR2 FQNEAQ.

The chain uses TRBV28 and TRBJ2-5; D is possibly TRBD2 (6 bases). The CDR3 runs to 16 residues. Germline V CDR1 and CDR2: MDHEN, SYDVKM. V was clipped by 5 bases and J by 2 bases, with 18 bases between them. CDR3 residues: CASSPRDLILQETQYF. Here the CDR3 DNA reads TGTGCCAGCAGTCCCAGGGACTTAATATTGCAAGAGACCCAGTACTTC.

Only a few counts were recorded for this clonotype. This chain connects TRBV11-2 to TRBJ2-6, with unresolved D. The CDR3 is made up of 16 amino acids. Per the germline V gene, CDR1 is SGHAT and CDR2 is FQNNGV. Trimming cost V 3 bases and J 2 bases, with 11 bases left between them. The CDR3, as DNA: TGTGCCAGCAGCTTTATCTACGGCACTGGGGCCAACGTCCTGACTTTC. Its translation is CASSFIYGTGANVLTF.

The V gene is TRBV20-1, the J gene TRBJ2-1; no definite D call. V was pared by 1 base and J by 5 bases, with 9 bases between. Germline V gene data show CDR1 as DFQATT and CDR2 as SNEGSKA (reference sequence). This CDR3 region has 13 residues. CDR3 sequence: CSARVYRDNEQFF. For the CDR3, the DNA is TGCAGTGCTAGAGTTTACCGGGACAATGAGCAGTTCTTC.

This sequence joins TRBV9 and TRBJ2-1; TRBD1 aligns across 7 bases. V shed 3 bases and J 3 bases; nucleotides not matched to a gene: 3. The CDR3 consists of 14 residues. The germline V gene has CDR1 SGDLS and CDR2 YYNGEE. CDR3: CASSGRTGYNEQFF. In nucleotides, the CDR3 is TGTGCCAGCAGCGGCAGGACAGGCTACAATGAGCAGTTCTTC.

To note about this clonotype: With a much larger clone just one base away, this may be a read error. This chain uses TRBV19 with TRBJ2-5; weak D call: TRBD1 (5 bases). Germline-derived CDR1 and CDR2 are LNHDA and SQIVND (reference sequence). The CDR3 is 13 amino acids. Trimming took 1 base from V and 11 from J, leaving 14 bases between them. In DNA, the CDR3 is TGTGCCAGTAGTATAGCAGGGAACAATGAGCAGTACTTC. It yields the protein CASSIAGNNEQYF. The full variable domain, rest sourced from reference TRBV19 and TRBJ2-5, is DGGITQSPKYLFRKEGQNVTLSCEQNLNHDAMYWYRQDPGQGLRLIYYSQIVNDFQKGDIAEGYSVSREKKESFPLTVTSAQKNPTAFYLCASSIAGNNEQYFGPGTRLLVL.

The chain couples TRBV30 to TRBJ1-5; D gene uncertain. This CDR3 is built from 15 residues. The ends were cut back, 7 bases at V and 2 bases at J, with 18 bases in the middle. Germline lookup yields CDR1 GTSNPN and CDR2 SVGIG (reference sequence). The CDR3 loop is CASSDSSMGNQPQHF. The CDR3 bases are TGTGCCTCCTCGGACTCGTCTATGGGCAATCAGCCCCAGCATTTT. Supplemented by reference TRBV30 and TRBJ1-5, the full variable domain reads SQTIHQWPATLVQPVGSPLSLECTVEGTSNPNLYWYRQAAGRGLQLLFYSVGIGQISSEVPQNLSASRPQDRQFILSSKKLLLSDSGFYLCASSDSSMGNQPQHFGDGTRLSIL.

This clonotype was observed a few times. The chain has TRBV7-4 and TRBJ1-6; 7 bases are a match to TRBD1. Per the germline V gene, CDR1 is SGHVT and CDR2 is SQSDAQ. J was trimmed by 8 bases and V by 10 bases; bases with no gene match: 8. The CDR3 consists of 13 residues. CDR3 sequence reads: CANLGGGDSPLHF. In nucleotides, the CDR3 is TGTGCCAACCTGGGAGGGGGCGATTCACCCCTCCACTTT.

This clonotype turned up a few times. This chain uses TRBV6-2 or TRBV6-3 with TRBJ2-7; 9 positions agree with TRBD1. The trim removed 0 bases at V and 4 bases at J, leaving 7 bases unmatched. This CDR3 comprises 16 residues. Germline-derived CDR1 and CDR2 are MNHEY and SVGEGT. CDR3 DNA sequence: TGTGCCAGCAGTTACTCGGCTACAGGGGGCGGATACGAGCAGTACTTC. Protein: CASSYSATGGGYEQYF.

This clonotype has more than one count but fewer than ten. The J gene is TRBJ2-4, the V gene TRBV2; 9 bases line up with TRBD2. Near its end, the DNA agrees better with TRBJ2-7, so the J call may be wrong. Looked up from germline, CDR1 is SNHLY and CDR2 is FYNNEI. The CDR3 loop spans 16 amino acids. CDR3 amino acids: CASRRASGDISYEQYF. DNA of the CDR3: TGTGCCAGCAGAAGGGCTAGCGGGGATATCTCCTACGAGCAGTACTTC.

The chain employs TRBV4-3 and TRBJ1-2; D is unresolved. This CDR3 contains 13 residues. Germline assignment: CDR1 LGHNA and CDR2 YSLEER. The germline V and J ends were trimmed by 0 bases and 7 bases, with 9 bases remaining between them. CDR3: CASSQDLATGYTF. The CDR3 bases are TGCGCCAGCAGCCAAGATCTGGCAACTGGCTACACCTTC.

V is TRBV7-2 and J is TRBJ2-1; 9 bases are a match to TRBD1. CDR1 SGHTA and CDR2 FQGNSA come from the germline V gene. CDR3 length: 15 amino acids. The junction had 10 bases not matched to a gene; V was cut back by 6 bases and J by 7 bases. CDR3 sequence (DNA): TGTGCCAGCAGACAAGGGGGACAGGGTTTTAATGAGCAGTTCTTC. Translating it yields CASRQGGQGFNEQFF.

The chain joins TRBV6-5 to TRBJ2-6; no clear D. The length of the CDR3 is 14 residues. V lost 6 bases and J lost 0, with 6 bases in between. The germline V gene encodes CDR1 MNHEY and CDR2 SVGAGI. The CDR3: CASRFTSGANVLTF. CDR3 nucleotides: TGTGCCAGCAGGTTTACCTCTGGGGCCAACGTCCTGACTTTC.

In this sample, this clonotype turned up many times. This chain connects TRBV28 to TRBJ1-2, with no clear D. The CDR3 is 11 amino acids. Germline V CDR1 and CDR2: MDHEN, SYDVKM. The V end lost 3 bases, the J end lost 6 bases, and 5 bases lay between the germline ends. DNA of the CDR3: TGTGCCAGCAGTTTTCGTGATGGCTACACCTTC. This sequence encodes CASSFRDGYTF.

This clonotype has more than one count but fewer than ten. CDR3 sequence: CASSPSVGGYSYEQYF. The CDR3 bases are TGTGCCAGCTCACCGTCGGTCGGGGGGTACTCCTACGAGCAGTACTTC. This sequence joins TRBV18 and TRBJ2-7, with 7 bases lining up with TRBD2. V trimming: 3 bases; J trimming: 0 bases; junction bases outside the gene matches: 8. The V gene's germline CDR1 is KGHSH and CDR2 LQKENI. The CDR3 sequence is 16 residues long.

This clonotype has a handful of counts. The chain uses TRBV10-2 and TRBJ2-5; no firm D call. The end of the DNA is better explained by TRBJ2-7, so the J call may be wrong. Germline CDR1 and CDR2: WSHSY and SAAADI. The CDR3 has 12 residues. Here the CDR3 reads CASRRSPNEQYF. CDR3 DNA sequence: TGCGCCAGCAGAAGATCCCCCAACGAGCAGTACTTC.

Remarks on this clonotype: One junction end does not reproduce the germline sequence, and a read error may be involved. The chain is built from TRBV20-1 and TRBJ2-4; D gene unclear. CDR3 size: 15 residues. Germline V gene sequence: CDR1 DFQATT, CDR2 SNEGSKA (reference sequence). The CDR3 protein is CSASSDPLAKNVQYF. CDR3 bases: TGCAGTGCTAGCAGTGATCCCTTAGCCAAAAACGTTCAGTACTTC.

The sample holds a few counts of this clonotype. The V call is TRBV29-1, the J call TRBJ1-2; 10 bases map to TRBD1. The CDR3 totals 12 residues. Germline V gene sequence: CDR1 SQVTM, CDR2 ANQGSEA. The junction had 5 bases not matched to a gene; V was cut back by 7 bases and J by 6 bases. This CDR3 reads CSAWTGGNGYTF. CDR3 in DNA: TGCAGCGCCTGGACAGGGGGAAATGGCTACACCTTC. Based on the CDR3 plus reference TRBV29-1 and TRBJ1-2, the full variable domain is SAVISQKPSRDICQRGTSLTIQCQVDSQVTMMFWYRQQPGQSLTLIATANQGSEATYESGFVIDKFPISRPNLTFSTLTVSNMSPEDSSIYLCSAWTGGNGYTFGSGTRLTVV.

This clonotype was detected only a few times. The V gene is TRBV12-3 or TRBV12-4, the J gene TRBJ1-1; tentative D call: TRBD1 (5 bases). V was clipped by 3 bases and J by 5 bases, with 16 bases between them. This CDR3 region has 15 residues. This chain's CDR3 is CASSFGLGTLTEAFF. The CDR3, as DNA: TGTGCCAGCAGTTTCGGTTTGGGGACTCTAACTGAAGCTTTCTTT.

The sample holds many counts of this clonotype. This sequence joins TRBV5-1 and TRBJ2-1; 15 bases match TRBD2. This CDR3 has 17 amino acids. Germline CDR1 is SGHRS and CDR2 is YFSETQ. Unmatched junction bases numbered 13, after V lost 7 bases and J lost 8 bases. The CDR3 reads CASRRTSGGAVIDEQFF. Written as DNA, the CDR3 is TGCGCCAGCCGTCGGACTAGCGGGGGGGCCGTTATAGATGAGCAGTTCTTC.

The chain uses TRBV7-2 and TRBJ1-2; 7 bases match TRBD1. CDR3 size: 14 residues. Per germline, CDR1 SGHTA and CDR2 FQGNSA. After removal of 5 bases from V and 1 base from J, the junction contained 4 bases not matched to a gene. The CDR3 loop is CASSLDRYNYGYTF. The CDR3 DNA reads TGTGCCAGCAGCCTGGACAGGTATAACTATGGCTACACCTTC.

The genes are TRBV20-1 and TRBJ2-3; D unclear. V lost 0 bases to trimming and J lost 2 bases, with 18 bases between them. The CDR3 extends over 17 amino acids. CDR1 is DFQATT and CDR2 is SNEGSKA in the germline V gene (reference sequence). The CDR3 region has the DNA TGCAGTGCTAGAGACGTCTTCCAGCGCAGCCTCACAGATACGCAGTATTTT. This translates into CSARDVFQRSLTDTQYF.

The V call is TRBV20-1, the J call TRBJ2-2; the match to TRBD1 covers 9 bases. CDR1 and CDR2 (germline): DFQATT, SNEGSKA (reference sequence). Unmatched junction bases numbered 6, after V lost 6 bases and J lost 4 bases. This CDR3 comprises 14 residues. CDR3 region: CSAPGQGGTGELFF. The DNA for the CDR3 is TGCAGTGCCCCGGGACAGGGTGGCACCGGGGAGCTGTTTTTT.

J is TRBJ1-4 and V is TRBV29-1; no reliable D call. The CDR3 runs 12 residues. From germline, CDR1 is SQVTM and CDR2 ANQGSEA. Deletions cut 6 bases from V and 7 bases from J, with 12 bases between. The CDR3 DNA sequence: TGCAGCGTATGGGCTGGAAGTGAAAAACTGTTTTTT. Amino acid sequence: CSVWAGSEKLFF. The variable domain in full, completed from reference TRBV29-1 and TRBJ1-4, reads SAVISQKPSRDICQRGTSLTIQCQVDSQVTMMFWYRQQPGQSLTLIATANQGSEATYESGFVIDKFPISRPNLTFSTLTVSNMSPEDSSIYLCSVWAGSEKLFFGSGTQLSVL.